These 26 T cell receptor beta chains were all obtained from the same sample, sequenced in a study of TIL therapy for anti-PD-1-resistant metastatic lung cancer. The time point was: pre-treatment sample, taken before nivolumab and TIL therapy. The libraries were made with immunoSEQ v3. Using immunoSEQ multiplex PCR, the repertoire was profiled, and TCRdb retains in-frame clones only, with some absent. This sample has under 60,000 clones, with 70% to 90% found just once. Here the sequenced sample was blood, taken at baseline. The origin of the receptors is a person aged 30 to 80 with non-small cell lung cancer.

V and J are TRBV3-1 (or the pseudogene TRBV3-2) and TRBJ1-1, with D perhaps TRBD1 (6 bases). The germline V gene has CDR1 LGHDT and CDR2 YNNKEL (reference sequence). The CDR3 extends over 15 amino acids. V shed 6 bases and J shed 0 bases, with 14 bases lying between them. CDR3 DNA: TGTGCCAGCAGAAGAGGGGACATCATGAACACTGAAGCTTTCTTT. Residues: CASRRGDIMNTEAFF.

Only one count was recorded for this clone. The chain has TRBV5-1 and TRBJ2-7; 8 bases are shared with TRBD2. The CDR3 contains 14 residues. V was pared by 5 bases and J by 0 bases, with 4 bases of the junction left unmatched. Looked up from germline, CDR1 is SGHRS and CDR2 is YFSETQ. This CDR3 is CASRSGSFSYEQYF. The DNA of the CDR3 is TGCGCCAGCAGAAGCGGGAGCTTCTCCTACGAGCAGTACTTC.

In this sample, this clone turned up once. The CDR3 bases are TGCGCCAGCAGCCTAATTACAGGGGGCTCTAATTATCACGAGCAGTACTTC. Its protein is CASSLITGGSNYHEQYF. The chain couples TRBV5-1 to TRBJ2-7, with 9 bases lining up with TRBD1. J lost 5 bases, V lost 4 bases, and 16 bases had no gene match. The CDR3 spans 17 residues. The germline gives CDR1 SGHRS, CDR2 YFSETQ.

The V call is TRBV7-9, the J call TRBJ1-2, with TRBD1 as a possible D gene (5 bases). The V gene lost 5 bases and the J gene lost 2 bases, with 12 bases spanning the gap. The CDR3 is made up of 14 amino acids. Germline CDR1 reads SEHNR; CDR2 reads FQNEAQ (reference sequence). CDR3 sequence: CASSRGETNYGYTF. The DNA for the CDR3 is TGTGCCAGCAGCCGGGGGGAGACCAACTATGGCTACACCTTC.

The chain uses TRBV20-1 and TRBJ2-2; D call uncertain. Trimming took 3 bases from V and 8 from J, leaving 7 bases between them. Germline V gene data show CDR1 as DFQATT and CDR2 as SNEGSKA (reference sequence). This CDR3 is built from 11 residues. Written as DNA, the CDR3 is TGCAGTGCTAGTGAATCGGGGGAGCTGTTTTTT. This codes for CSASESGELFF.

A remark on this clone: Other DNA sequences from this sample encode an identical CDR3 as well. This chain connects TRBV7-2 to TRBJ1-5, with D hard to call. CDR1 SGHTA and CDR2 FQGNSA come from the germline V gene. CDR3 size: 13 residues. V was cut by 0 bases and J by 3 bases, with 3 bases left in between. The DNA of the CDR3 is TGTGCCAGCAGCTTAGCTGACAATCAGCCCCAGCATTTT. Protein product: CASSLADNQPQHF. The whole variable domain, remainder taken from reference TRBV7-2 and TRBJ1-5, is GAGVSQSPSNKVTEKGKDVELRCDPISGHTALYWYRQSLGQGLEFLIYFQGNSAPDKSGLPSDRFSAERTGGSVSTLTIQRTQQEDSAVYLCASSLADNQPQHFGDGTRLSIL.

The chain has TRBV7-9 and TRBJ1-2; 10 nucleotides line up with TRBD1. V gave up 7 bases and J gave up 2 bases; unmatched junction bases: 10. This CDR3 comprises 16 residues. Germline V CDR1 and CDR2: SEHNR, FQNEAQ (reference sequence). The CDR3 sequence: CASTTTGGASNYGYTF. The CDR3 nucleotides read TGTGCCAGCACCACGACAGGGGGCGCTTCCAACTATGGCTACACCTTC.

The V and J genes are TRBV6-2 or TRBV6-3 and TRBJ2-5, with D perhaps TRBD1 or TRBD2 (5 bases each). Per the germline V gene, CDR1 is MNHEY and CDR2 is SVGEGT. This CDR3 comprises 12 residues. The V end lost 5 bases, the J end lost 5 bases, and 9 bases lay between the germline ends. For the CDR3, the DNA is TGTGCCAGCAGTCGATGGGGGGAGACCCAGTACTTC. As protein: CASSRWGETQYF.

The J gene is TRBJ2-3, the V gene TRBV27; no clear D. The germline gives CDR1 MNHEY, CDR2 SMNVEV (reference sequence). CDR3 size: 15 residues. V lost 3 bases and J lost 6, with 16 bases in between. The CDR3 DNA follows: TGTGCCAGCAGTTTGCATCGGTCGGGTGGGGATACGCAGTATTTT. Translated: CASSLHRSGGDTQYF.

The CDR3 nucleotides are TGTGCCAGCAGTTTCAGGGACAGGGTCGAGCAGTACTTC. Its protein is CASSFRDRVEQYF. The chain is built from TRBV12-3 or TRBV12-4 and TRBJ2-7; 9 nucleotides align to TRBD1. Trimming took 3 bases from V and 6 from J; bases not matched to a gene: 3. The length of the CDR3 is 13 residues.

Worth noting for this clone: Other nucleotide sequences from this sample produce the same CDR3. This chain joins TRBV28 and TRBJ1-1; D is uncertain. Trimming cost V 8 bases and J 0 bases, with 7 bases left between them. The CDR3 consists of 12 residues. From germline, CDR1 is MDHEN and CDR2 SYDVKM. CDR3 sequence (DNA): TGTGCCAGCTTGGATGTGAACACTGAAGCTTTCTTT. Its translation is CASLDVNTEAFF.

Only a few counts were recorded for this clone. The chain is built from TRBV20-1 and TRBJ2-7; the D gene could be TRBD1 or TRBD2 (5 bases each). The CDR3 consists of 13 residues. The germline V gene encodes CDR1 DFQATT and CDR2 SNEGSKA (reference sequence). Trimming left V 3 bases short and J 2 bases short, with 11 bases between. CDR3 sequence (DNA): TGCAGTGCTAGTGACCGGGACCCCTACGAGCAGTACTTC. Translation: CSASDRDPYEQYF.

This chain links TRBV28 with TRBJ1-6; 10 bases are a match to TRBD1. Germline loops: CDR1 MDHEN, CDR2 SYDVKM. The CDR3 consists of 15 residues. The junction had 8 bases not matched to a gene; V was cut back by 5 bases and J by 10 bases. CDR3 nucleotides: TGTGCCAGCAGTATCACCGGGACAGGGGACTCACCCCTCCACTTT. Protein: CASSITGTGDSPLHF.

V usage is TRBV20-1 and J usage is TRBJ2-1; no definite D call. The CDR3 is made up of 11 amino acids. V was shortened by 3 bases and J by 4 bases, with 4 bases between the two germline ends. From germline, CDR1 is DFQATT and CDR2 SNEGSKA (reference sequence). Here the CDR3 reads CSASPYNEQFF. In DNA, the CDR3 is TGCAGTGCTAGTCCGTACAATGAGCAGTTCTTC.

V gene TRBV6-1 combines with J gene TRBJ2-1; the match to TRBD2 covers 7 bases. CDR1 and CDR2 (germline): MNHNS, SASEGT. The CDR3 consists of 19 residues. J gave up 4 bases and V 0 bases, and 15 bases lay outside the gene matches. The chain's CDR3 is CASSEAGLGIQIKYNEQFF. The CDR3, as DNA: TGTGCCAGCAGTGAAGCAGGACTAGGTATTCAAATCAAATACAATGAGCAGTTCTTC.

This sequence joins TRBV4-1 and TRBJ1-2; weak D call: TRBD1 (5 bases). The CDR3 runs to 14 residues. With 5 bases removed from V and 5 bases from J, the gap between germline ends came to 15 bases. In germline, CDR1 is MGHRA, CDR2 YSYEKL. CDR3 bases: TGCGCCAGCAGCTGGGACCGCGGGGGTTATGGCTACACCTTC. Amino acids: CASSWDRGGYGYTF.

The gene calls are TRBV7-8 and TRBJ1-4, with 10 bases aligning to TRBD1. The CDR3 is 16 amino acids. The germline CDR1 and CDR2 sequences are SGHVS and FQNEAQ. With 2 bases clipped from V and 7 bases from J, the junction kept 7 bases outside the gene matches. CDR3 in amino acids: CASSLQSGTGVEKLFF. CDR3 DNA: TGTGCCAGCAGCTTACAGAGCGGGACAGGGGTTGAAAAACTGTTTTTT.

A word on this clone: Other DNA sequences from this sample encode an identical CDR3 as well. The rearrangement links TRBV28 to TRBJ1-6; 9 nucleotides align to TRBD1. V lost 6 bases, J lost 10 bases, and 7 bases stayed unmatched. This CDR3 has 14 amino acids. Germline V gene data show CDR1 as MDHEN and CDR2 as SYDVKM. The CDR3 is CASSPGQGRSPLHF. For the CDR3, the DNA is TGTGCCAGCAGCCCGGGACAGGGACGATCACCCCTCCACTTT.

The chain has TRBV2 and TRBJ2-1; TRBD2 agrees at 9 bases. The CDR3 has 15 residues. Looked up from germline, CDR1 is SNHLY and CDR2 is FYNNEI. The V and J ends lost 6 bases and 3 bases, in that order; junction bases with no gene match: 6. The CDR3 nucleotides read TGTGCCAGCAGGAGGGAAGCGGGAGGCTACAATGAGCAGTTCTTC. As protein: CASRREAGGYNEQFF.

The chain links TRBV6-6 to TRBJ2-2; TRBD1 aligns across 9 bases. J lost 7 bases, V lost 5 bases, and 8 bases had no gene match. Germline CDR1 MNHNY, CDR2 SVGAGI (reference sequence). The CDR3 has 15 residues. CDR3 region: CASSTRDRDNGELFF. CDR3 DNA sequence: TGTGCCAGCAGTACCCGGGACAGGGATAACGGGGAGCTGTTTTTT.

The gene calls are TRBV19 and TRBJ1-5; D is ambiguous. The CDR3 contains 13 residues. The germline gives CDR1 LNHDA, CDR2 SQIVND (reference sequence). Trimming cost V 5 bases and J 4 bases, with 9 bases left between them. DNA for the CDR3: TGTGCCAGTAGTTCACAGTTAAATCAGCCCCAGCATTTT. It codes for CASSSQLNQPQHF.

V usage is TRBV12-3 or TRBV12-4 and J usage is TRBJ1-1; D is unresolved. V gave up 3 bases and J gave up 1 base, with 6 bases separating them. This CDR3 contains 13 residues. CDR3 loop: CASSFQENTEAFF. In DNA, the CDR3 is TGTGCCAGCAGTTTCCAGGAGAACACTGAAGCTTTCTTT.

The CDR3 region is CATSDPGDTEAFF. CDR3 DNA sequence: TGTGCCACCAGTGATCCCGGGGACACTGAAGCTTTCTTT. The chain couples TRBV24-1 to TRBJ1-1; D gene unclear. V was trimmed by 3 bases and J by 3 bases, leaving 7 bases between them. Germline lookup yields CDR1 KGHDR and CDR2 SFDVKD. This CDR3 region has 13 residues.

The V and J genes are TRBV6-1 and TRBJ2-3; TRBD2 matches at 8 bases. The J segment lost 5 bases and the V segment lost 1 base, leaving 8 bases of the junction unmatched. The CDR3 has 16 amino acids. Germline V lookup: CDR1 MNHNS, CDR2 SASEGT. CDR3 amino acids: CASSEEDGGAQDTQYF. The CDR3 nucleotides read TGTGCCAGCAGTGAAGAGGACGGGGGGGCGCAAGATACGCAGTATTTT.

This chain connects TRBV10-1 to TRBJ2-3; TRBD1 aligns across 8 bases. V was pared by 0 bases and J by 4 bases, with 6 bases of the junction left unmatched. CDR3 length equals 16 residues. The germline gives CDR1 WNHNN, CDR2 SYGVQD (reference sequence). The CDR3 is CASSESAGGVADTQYF. The CDR3 DNA follows: TGCGCCAGCAGTGAGTCGGCAGGGGGCGTCGCAGATACGCAGTATTTT.

This clone has just a few counts. V gene TRBV19 combines with J gene TRBJ2-6, with D tentatively TRBD2 (6 bases). The CDR3 has 17 residues. Germline V CDR1 and CDR2: LNHDA, SQIVND (reference sequence). V was clipped by 7 bases and J by 4 bases, with 20 bases between them. CDR3 loop: CASTSSGGARGANVLTF. In DNA, the CDR3 is TGTGCCAGTACCTCGTCGGGCGGGGCGCGGGGGGCCAACGTCCTGACTTTC.